This T cell receptor (beta chain) was obtained from a study of blood T cell repertoires in COVID-19. This CDR3 has 15 residues. V was pared by 6 bases and J by 4 bases, with 6 bases of the junction left unmatched. From germline, CDR1 is MNHEY and CDR2 SVGAGI. Repertoires were generated with immunoSEQ multiplex PCR, while TCRdb's copy carries only in-frame clones and drops some. The sample lists some 90,000 clones, more than 70% seen once, with roughly 25% in the top ten. The J gene is TRBJ1-6, the V gene TRBV6-5; 7 nucleotides agree with TRBD1. The material sequenced was peripheral blood. This sequence originates from a human donor in a cohort sampled during active COVID-19. CDR3 loop: CASRVGTVYNSPLHF. The CDR3 region has the DNA TGTGCCAGCAGAGTGGGGACAGTTTATAATTCACCCCTCCACTTT.